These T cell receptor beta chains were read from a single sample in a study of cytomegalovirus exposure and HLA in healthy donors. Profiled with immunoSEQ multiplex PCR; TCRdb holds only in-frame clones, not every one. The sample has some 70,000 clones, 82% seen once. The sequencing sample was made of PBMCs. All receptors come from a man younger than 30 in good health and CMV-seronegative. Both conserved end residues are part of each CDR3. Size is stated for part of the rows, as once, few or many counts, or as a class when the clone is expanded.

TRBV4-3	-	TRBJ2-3	CASSQEGRRDTQYF
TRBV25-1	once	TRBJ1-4	CASKATTGGLNEKLFF
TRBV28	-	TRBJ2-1	CASSPDRAPSYNEQFF
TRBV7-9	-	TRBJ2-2	CASSPLRTSGRADTGELFF
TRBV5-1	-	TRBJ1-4	CASSKAENEKLFF
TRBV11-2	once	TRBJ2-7	CASSLASYEQYF
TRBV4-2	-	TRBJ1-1	CASSQDFLGGSGVTEAFF
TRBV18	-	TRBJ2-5	CASSPRVQQGFVETQYF
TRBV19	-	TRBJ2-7	CASSMGSEQYF
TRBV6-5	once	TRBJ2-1	CASSYILAGGLWEQFF
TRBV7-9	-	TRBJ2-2	CASSPYSGTGAGELFF
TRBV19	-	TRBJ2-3	CASRRLDSQYF
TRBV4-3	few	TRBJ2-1	CASSQSDYTRDEQFF
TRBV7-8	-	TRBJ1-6	CASSLSPGEGSPLHF
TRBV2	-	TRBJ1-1	CASREPGQIEAFF
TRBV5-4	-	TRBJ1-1	CASSPGRRGTEAFF
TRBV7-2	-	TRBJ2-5	CASSLGTSGGPQETQYF
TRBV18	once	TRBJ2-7	CASSPPGRTEYEQYF
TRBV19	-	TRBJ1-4	CATQGERNEKLFF
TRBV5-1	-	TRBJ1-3	CASSNQGAGNTIYF
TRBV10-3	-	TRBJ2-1	CAIRLTSGIDNEQFF
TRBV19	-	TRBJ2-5	CASSRLAGGQETQYF
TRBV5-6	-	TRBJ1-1	CASSVTGDDTEAFF
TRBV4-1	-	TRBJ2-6	CASSPTFGANSGANVLTF
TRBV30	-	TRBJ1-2	CAWTNIYGYTF
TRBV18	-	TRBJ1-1	CASSLGPGGTEAFF
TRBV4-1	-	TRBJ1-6	CASSLQGNSPLHF
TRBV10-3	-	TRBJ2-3	CAISEEGQGSTDTQYF
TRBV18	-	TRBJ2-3	CASSPGGLDTQYF
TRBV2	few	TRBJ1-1	CASSENRGETEAFF
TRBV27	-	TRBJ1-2	CASSQGQGNGYTF
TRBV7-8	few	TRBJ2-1	CASSLIMGAGSYNEQFF